The subject of this entry is one TCR beta chain. Its antigen is unknown. These data are taken from a study of T cells expressing NK-cell markers. Turning to the study itself: Sorted CD3+CD56+NKG2C+, CD3+CD56+NKG2C- and CD3+CD56-NKG2C+ T-cell subsets were beta-chain profiled.

Researchers built TCR beta cDNA using 5'RACE template switching with UMIs. Using the 5' RACE reads, TCRdb records one entry per CDR3 protein without DNA. In total, the table holds about 160,000 distinct CDR3 sequences. Study-wide results and limits: These clonotypes additionally ranked first within the CD3+CD56-NKG2C+ fraction of a few donors.

This CDR3 region has 15 residues. The germline V gene has CDR1 MNHEY and CDR2 SVGAGI. The sequenced sample was blood T cells: a sorted CD56 or NKG2C T cell subset, CD4+ or CD8+ T cells, or bulk PBMC T cells (not recorded which). This TCR was recovered from a man aged 18-69 years in good health. V usage is TRBV6-5 and J usage is TRBJ2-7; TCRdb returns TRBD2, unconfirmable since there is no DNA. Here the CDR3 reads CASSYSRTSGGEQYF.